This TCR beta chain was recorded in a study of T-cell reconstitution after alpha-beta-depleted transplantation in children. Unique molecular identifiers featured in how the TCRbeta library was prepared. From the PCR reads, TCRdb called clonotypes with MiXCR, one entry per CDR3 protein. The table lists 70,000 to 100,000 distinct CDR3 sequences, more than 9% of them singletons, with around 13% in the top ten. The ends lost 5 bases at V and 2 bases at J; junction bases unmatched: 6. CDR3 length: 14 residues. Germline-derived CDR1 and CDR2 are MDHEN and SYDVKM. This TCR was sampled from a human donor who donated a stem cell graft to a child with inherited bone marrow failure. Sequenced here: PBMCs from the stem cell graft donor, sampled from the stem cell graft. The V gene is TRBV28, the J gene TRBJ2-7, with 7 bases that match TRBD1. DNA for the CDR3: TGTGCCAGCAGTCGCAACAGGGGACCCTACGAGCAGTACTTC. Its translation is CASSRNRGPYEQYF. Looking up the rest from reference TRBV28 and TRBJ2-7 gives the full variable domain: DVKVTQSSRYLVKRTGEKVFLECVQDMDHENMFWYRQDPGLGLRLIYFSYDVKMKEKGDIPEGYSVSREKKERFSLILESASTNQTSMYLCASSRNRGPYEQYFGPGTRLTVT.